This T cell receptor beta chain comes out of a study of T-cell memory formation after mild COVID-19. MiXCR was run by TCRdb on the 5' RACE reads, yielding one entry per CDR3 protein. The sample consists of 140,000 or so distinct CDR3 sequences, 19% of them appearing once. After removal of 4 bases from V and 0 bases from J, the junction contained 4 bases not matched to a gene. This CDR3 is 15 amino acids long. CDR1 and CDR2 (germline): SGHRS, YFSETQ. This clonotype came up a few times. This TCR derives from an adult woman who had mild COVID-19 (a few samples of this study predate the infection). Cell type and time point are not known. Material for sequencing was PBMCs or a T cell subset sorted from them (not recorded which). The chain recombines TRBV5-1 with TRBJ1-3; 7 nucleotides agree with TRBD1. The CDR3 region is CASSPGTASGNTIYF. The DNA of the CDR3 is TGCGCCAGCAGCCCCGGGACAGCCTCTGGAAACACCATATATTTT.